This T cell receptor (beta chain) appears in the sequencing data of a study of T cell repertoires in cytomegalovirus infection. Findings of the study overall: HLA-C-restricted CMV clonotypes gave the most frequent clonotype in two of eight donors.

J was trimmed by 0 bases and V by 3 bases; bases with no gene match: 1. Germline V CDR1 and CDR2: DFQATT, SNEGSKA (reference sequence). The CDR3 length is 14 residues. TCRdb reprocessed the reads via MiXCR and lists one record per CDR3 protein. The data contain a few hundred thousand distinct CDR3 sequences, under 35% of them singletons. This clonotype was detected only a few times. Its matching antigen is unknown. The chain links TRBV20-1 to TRBJ1-3; 8 nucleotides agree with TRBD1. This TCR was sampled from a human donor in good health (CMV status not recorded). Some clones in this sample may be carry-over from other donors' samples. Sequenced material: cultured PBMCs, taken from culture after CMV antigen stimulation. Here the CDR3 DNA reads TGCAGTGCTAGTACAGGGGGCTCTGGAAACACCATATATTTT. It yields the protein CSASTGGSGNTIYF.